Here is one T cell receptor (beta chain) with its context. Repertoires were generated with immunoSEQ multiplex PCR, while TCRdb's copy carries only in-frame clones and drops some. The repertoire holds approximately 94,000 clones, with about 96% as singletons. This CDR3 region has 13 residues. Germline values: CDR1 LGHNA, CDR2 YSLEER. The V end lost 4 bases, the J end lost 8 bases, and 14 bases lay between the germline ends. These data are taken from a study of technical replicates of blood from a few donors. The sample consisted of T cells isolated from PBMCs. V and J are TRBV4-3 and TRBJ1-1; D is ambiguous. This receptor was identified in a human donor in good health. The DNA of the CDR3 is TGCGCCAGCAGCCTCGAAGTGGGCCCAGAAGCTTTCTTT. It is translated as CASSLEVGPEAFF.